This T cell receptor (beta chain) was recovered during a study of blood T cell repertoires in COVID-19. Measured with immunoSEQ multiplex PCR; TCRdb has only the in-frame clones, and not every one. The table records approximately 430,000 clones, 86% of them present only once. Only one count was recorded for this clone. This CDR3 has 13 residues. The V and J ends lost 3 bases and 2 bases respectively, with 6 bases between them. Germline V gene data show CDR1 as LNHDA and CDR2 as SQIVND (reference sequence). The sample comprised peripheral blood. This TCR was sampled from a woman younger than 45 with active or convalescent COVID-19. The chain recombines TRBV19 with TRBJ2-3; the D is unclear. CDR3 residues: CASSMYSTDTQYF. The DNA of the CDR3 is TGTGCCAGTAGTATGTACTCCACAGATACGCAGTATTTT.